The sequence of this T cell receptor beta chain was determined in a study of early T cells in non-severe SARS-CoV-2 infection. MiXCR was run by TCRdb on the 5' RACE reads, yielding one entry per CDR3 protein. This sample has approximately 100,000 distinct CDR3 sequences, with approximately 11% found just once. The germline V gene encodes CDR1 SGHTS and CDR2 YDEGEE. This CDR3 is built from 15 residues. Trimming cost V 2 bases and J 5 bases; bases outside gene matches: 6. This clonotype was seen many times. The TCR originated in an adult who was a healthcare worker with PCR-confirmed SARS-CoV-2 infection or an uninfected control (not recorded which). The V call is TRBV5-8, the J call TRBJ2-1; 8 nucleotides align to TRBD2. Sequenced material: whole blood. The CDR3 loop reads CASSLTWTSNNEQFF. The CDR3 DNA follows: TGTGCCAGCAGCTTAACGTGGACTAGCAACAATGAGCAGTTCTTC. Full variable domain (missing parts from reference TRBV5-8 and TRBJ2-1): EAGVTQSPTHLIKTRGQQATLRCSPISGHTSVYWYQQALGLGLQFLLWYDEGEERNRGNFPPRFSGRQFPNYSSELNVNALELEDSALYLCASSLTWTSNNEQFFGPGTRLTVL.